Following are 17 T cell receptor beta chains from one sample sequenced in a study of T cells in localized non-small cell lung cancer. The table came from immunoSEQ multiplex PCR; TCRdb's copy has only in-frame clones and leaves some out. Here the sample spans roughly 34,000 clones, just under 80% being singletons. The sequenced sample was peripheral blood, obtained before any cancer treatment. These receptors originate from a male donor aged 60 or older with stage II squamous cell lung carcinoma.

V usage is TRBV5-6 and J usage is TRBJ2-7, with a tentative D call TRBD1 (6 bases). CDR1 is SGHDT, CDR2 YYEEEE, per germline. With 5 bases removed from V and 5 bases from J, the gap between germline ends came to 17 bases. The CDR3 is made up of 14 amino acids. CDR3 bases: TGTGCCAGCAGGTGGGGGCCAGGGCGCGACGAGCAGTACTTC. Translation gives CASRWGPGRDEQYF.

The genes are TRBV25-1 and TRBJ1-4; 8 bases align to TRBD1. The trim removed 4 bases at V and 3 bases at J, leaving 4 bases unmatched. Germline lookup yields CDR1 MGHDK and CDR2 SYGVNS. CDR3 length equals 15 residues. CDR3 loop: CASSGPGGANEKLFF. In nucleotides, the CDR3 is TGTGCCAGCAGTGGTCCAGGGGGCGCTAATGAAAAACTGTTTTTT. The full variable domain, with the rest looked up from reference TRBV25-1 and TRBJ1-4, is EADIYQTPRYLVIGTGKKITLECSQTMGHDKMYWYQQDPGMELHLIHYSYGVNSTEKGDLSSESTVSRIRTEHFPLTLESARPSHTSQYLCASSGPGGANEKLFFGSGTQLSVL.

In this sample, this clone turned up a few times. The rearrangement uses TRBV7-2 and TRBJ2-1; TRBD1 or TRBD2 may be the D gene (5 bases each). The germline V gene encodes CDR1 SGHTA and CDR2 FQGNSA. Trimming cost V 3 bases and J 5 bases, with 8 bases left between them. The CDR3 runs to 13 residues. CDR3 sequence reads: CASSLGENNEQFF. The CDR3 DNA reads TGTGCCAGCAGCTTGGGGGAAAACAATGAGCAGTTCTTC. Together with reference TRBV7-2 and TRBJ2-1, the CDR3 gives the full variable domain: GAGVSQSPSNKVTEKGKDVELRCDPISGHTALYWYRQSLGQGLEFLIYFQGNSAPDKSGLPSDRFSAERTGGSVSTLTIQRTQQEDSAVYLCASSLGENNEQFFGPGTRLTVL.

The chain carries TRBV4-3 and TRBJ2-3; maybe TRBD1 (5 bases). This CDR3 region has 17 residues. V was cut by 0 bases and J by 4 bases, with 17 bases left in between. Germline-derived CDR1 and CDR2 are LGHNA and YSLEER. The CDR3, as DNA: TGCGCCAGCAGCCAAGATCGTTCAGGGTACAGCGCAGATACGCAGTATTTT. It codes for CASSQDRSGYSADTQYF.

J is TRBJ1-6 and V is TRBV5-1; D is undetermined. V was pared by 0 bases and J by 5 bases, with 9 bases between. Germline CDR1 reads SGHRS; CDR2 reads YFSETQ. The CDR3 loop spans 15 amino acids. The DNA of the CDR3 is TGCGCCAGCAGCTTGGACCAGTTTAATAATTCACCCCTCCACTTT. Translating it yields CASSLDQFNNSPLHF. Variable domain in full (rest from reference TRBV5-1 and TRBJ1-6): KAGVTQTPRYLIKTRGQQVTLSCSPISGHRSVSWYQQTPGQGLQFLFEYFSETQRNKGNFPGRFSGRQFSNSRSEMNVSTLELGDSALYLCASSLDQFNNSPLHFGNGTRLTVT.

This clone was observed a handful of times. The J gene is TRBJ1-1, the V gene TRBV13; tentatively, D is TRBD1 (5 bases). Germline V gene sequence: CDR1 PRHDT, CDR2 FYEKMQ (reference sequence). CDR3 length: 14 amino acids. V lost 1 base and J 2 bases, leaving 8 bases between the germline ends. CDR3 DNA: TGTGCCAGCAGCTTAGTGGGGGTAAACACTGAAGCTTTCTTT. Translated, it gives CASSLVGVNTEAFF.

J is TRBJ2-1 and V is TRBV11-1; TRBD1 matches at 9 bases. V lost 5 bases and J lost 7; bases outside the gene matches: 9. CDR1 and CDR2 from the germline V gene are SGHAT and FQDESV (reference sequence). This CDR3 region has 15 residues. The CDR3 loop is CASSPRDRDPNEQFF. CDR3 sequence (DNA): TGTGCCAGCAGCCCCCGGGACAGGGATCCGAATGAGCAGTTCTTC.

The CDR3 bases are TGTGCCAGCAGCTTAGGGTCCACTGAAGCTTTCTTT. This sequence encodes CASSLGSTEAFF. The V gene is TRBV7-9, the J gene TRBJ1-1; D is undetermined. CDR1 is SEHNR, CDR2 FQNEAQ, per germline (reference sequence). The CDR3 spans 12 residues. V lost 1 base to trimming and J lost 4 bases, with 4 bases between them. Drawing the rest from reference TRBV7-9 and TRBJ1-1, the complete variable domain is DTGVSQNPRHKITKRGQNVTFRCDPISEHNRLYWYRQTLGQGPEFLTYFQNEAQLEKSRLLSDRFSAERPKGSFSTLEIQRTEQGDSAMYLCASSLGSTEAFFGQGTRLTVV.

The gene calls are TRBV9 and TRBJ1-5; 10 nucleotides line up with TRBD1. CDR1 is SGDLS, CDR2 YYNGEE, per germline. Trimming at V came to 3 bases and at J to 3 bases, leaving 6 bases not matched to a gene. The CDR3 is 16 amino acids. The CDR3 spells CASSGPGQGPNQPQHF. The CDR3 region has the DNA TGTGCCAGCAGCGGACCGGGACAGGGGCCCAATCAGCCCCAGCATTTT.

The chain carries TRBV4-1 and TRBJ2-1; no firm D call. Trimming pared 0 bases from V and 5 bases from J, leaving 20 bases between. The germline CDR1 and CDR2 sequences are MGHRA and YSYEKL. The CDR3 contains 18 residues. In DNA, the CDR3 is TGCGCCAGCAGCCAAGATAGAGGTTTCACAGACCCCCACAATGAGCAGTTCTTC. Translated: CASSQDRGFTDPHNEQFF.

The chain uses TRBV4-2 and TRBJ2-1; 9 bases agree with TRBD1. This CDR3 is 16 amino acids long. Germline V CDR1 and CDR2: LGHNA, YNFKEQ. Trimming cost V 4 bases and J 3 bases; bases outside gene matches: 7. CDR3 sequence: CASSRRQGEGYNEQFF. The CDR3 DNA is TGTGCCAGCAGCCGCCGACAGGGGGAAGGCTACAATGAGCAGTTCTTC.

This sequence joins TRBV4-2 and TRBJ2-2; D may be TRBD1 or TRBD2 (5 bases each). V lost 1 base and J lost 5, with 14 bases in between. Germline CDR1 LGHNA, CDR2 YNFKEQ. The CDR3 loop spans 16 amino acids. The CDR3 is CASSQGVGEGTGELFF. The CDR3 coding sequence is TGTGCCAGCAGCCAAGGGGTGGGGGAAGGGACCGGGGAGCTGTTTTTT.

The rearrangement links TRBV7-3 to TRBJ1-4, with a weak D call TRBD1 (5 bases). The CDR3 runs to 15 residues. The germline V gene encodes CDR1 SGHTA and CDR2 FQGTGA. V lost 3 bases to trimming and J lost 8 bases, with 16 bases between them. The CDR3 protein is CASSFKFQGGEKLFF. In DNA form, the CDR3 reads TGTGCCAGCAGCTTCAAGTTCCAGGGAGGCGAAAAACTGTTTTTT. Full variable domain (outside the CDR3, taken from reference TRBV7-3 and TRBJ1-4): GAGVSQTPSNKVTEKGKYVELRCDPISGHTALYWYRQSLGQGPEFLIYFQGTGAADDSGLPNDRFFAVRPEGSVSTLKIQRTERGDSAVYLCASSFKFQGGEKLFFGSGTQLSVL.

The rearrangement uses TRBV7-2 and TRBJ2-3; D uncertain. From germline, CDR1 is SGHTA and CDR2 FQGNSA. Trimming took 5 bases from V and 9 from J, leaving 15 bases between them. This CDR3 is 13 amino acids long. The CDR3 spells CASSTTRAPTQYF. DNA of the CDR3: TGTGCCAGCAGCACTACCCGGGCCCCGACGCAGTATTTT.

V is TRBV7-6 and J is TRBJ1-1; possibly TRBD1 for D (5 bases). The CDR3 runs 15 residues. V was pared by 5 bases and J by 5 bases, with 18 bases between. In germline, CDR1 is SGHVS, CDR2 FNYEAQ. The DNA of the CDR3 is TGTGCCAGCAGCAAAGCCTCAGGGTTTAGAACTGAAGCTTTCTTT. Protein: CASSKASGFRTEAFF.

The chain is built from TRBV9 and TRBJ2-5; D is undetermined. The ends were cut back, 0 bases at V and 5 bases at J, with 11 bases in the middle. The CDR3 is 14 residues long. Germline assignment: CDR1 SGDLS and CDR2 YYNGEE. CDR3 coding DNA: TGTGCCAGCAGCGTAGAAGCGCTCGGGGAGACCCAGTACTTC. As protein: CASSVEALGETQYF. Full variable domain (remainder filled in from reference TRBV9 and TRBJ2-5): DSGVTQTPKHLITATGQRVTLRCSPRSGDLSVYWYQQSLDQGLQFLIQYYNGEERAKGNILERFSAQQFPDLHSELNLSSLELGDSALYFCASSVEALGETQYFGPGTRLLVL.

The genes are TRBV7-9 and TRBJ2-1; a weak D match, TRBD1 (6 bases). Deletions cut 5 bases from V and 3 bases from J, with 26 bases between. The CDR3 totals 19 residues. Germline lookup yields CDR1 SEHNR and CDR2 FQNEAQ (reference sequence). Written as DNA, the CDR3 is TGTGCCAGCAGCCCTAGGGTGGGCCTTTCCGGGACAAGCTACAATGAGCAGTTCTTC. This codes for CASSPRVGLSGTSYNEQFF.